Shown below are 14 T cell receptor beta chains from a single sample sequenced in a study of molecular identifiers for immune sequencing clone quantification. Each CDR3 protein gets one entry after TCRdb re-called the PCR reads with MiXCR. The sample shows 85,000 to 95,000 distinct CDR3 sequences, over 15% of them seen only once. Sequenced input: naive CD8+ T cells from blood, with Jurkat cell RNA spiked in. Subset: FACS-sorted CD8+CD4-CCR7+CD45RA+ naive T cells. The source is a human donor in good health. Some libraries in this study had Jurkat cell RNA spiked in.

This clonotype was seen many times. This rearrangement joins TRBV12-3 or TRBV12-4 to TRBJ2-5, with 9 bases that match TRBD2. J gave up 0 bases and V 2 bases, and 7 bases lay outside the gene matches. The CDR3 is made up of 17 amino acids. The CDR3 DNA reads TGTGCCAGCAGTTTACTTTTTAGCGGGAGAAACCAAGAGACCCAGTACTTC. As protein: CASSLLFSGRNQETQYF.

The sample holds many counts of this clonotype. J is TRBJ1-6 and V is TRBV11-2; no clear D. The CDR3 is 17 amino acids. V lost 4 bases to trimming and J lost 0 bases, with 13 bases between them. Germline V gene sequence: CDR1 SGHAT, CDR2 FQNNGV. The CDR3 reads CASSYDGPSSYNSPLHF. CDR3 sequence (DNA): TGTGCCAGCAGCTATGACGGACCGAGCTCCTATAATTCACCCCTCCACTTT.

Remarks on this clonotype: A much bigger clone sits one base away, suggesting this may be a read error. No conserved phenylalanine or tryptophan ends this CDR3, so it is likely a read error. The rearrangement links TRBV12-3 or TRBV12-4 to TRBJ1-3; a weak D match, TRBD1 (5 bases). The V end lost 6 bases, the J end lost 0 bases, and 9 bases lay between the germline ends. The CDR3 is 14 residues long. CDR3 region: CASSRGDSGNTIYS. The DNA of the CDR3 is TGTGCCAGCAGCCGAGGGGACTCTGGAAACACCATATATTCT.

This clonotype appeared many times. This chain uses TRBV12-3 or TRBV12-4 with TRBJ1-5, with TRBD1 identical over 10 bases. V shed 1 base, J shed 6 bases, and the junction held 3 bases outside the gene matches. This CDR3 contains 15 residues. DNA of the CDR3: TGTGCCAGCAGTTTAGGACAGGGGGCGGGTCAGCCCCAGCATTTT. This encodes CASSLGQGAGQPQHF.

This clonotype was observed at least ten times. The rearrangement joins TRBV3-1 to TRBJ2-5; D is ambiguous. Trimming cost V 2 bases and J 2 bases, with 6 bases left between them. The CDR3 contains 13 residues. Per germline, CDR1 LGHDT and CDR2 YNNKEL (reference sequence). The CDR3 nucleotides are TGTGCCAGCAGCCAACCGAATCAAGAGACCCAGTACTTC. Amino acids: CASSQPNQETQYF.

In its sample, this clonotype was seen many times. The chain recombines TRBV2 with TRBJ2-7; D is ambiguous. The V gene's germline CDR1 is SNHLY and CDR2 FYNNEI. This CDR3 has 12 amino acids. Trimming shortened V by 0 bases and J by 5 bases, and 5 bases separated the two germline ends. CDR3 in amino acids: CASSEALNEQYF. The CDR3 DNA sequence: TGTGCCAGCAGTGAAGCGCTGAACGAGCAGTACTTC.

This clonotype was recorded many times. The CDR3 region has the DNA TGTGCCAGCAGTGCACGAGCGGGAGGGATCGATGAGCAGTTCTTC. This translates into CASSARAGGIDEQFF. This chain uses TRBV27 with TRBJ2-1, with 10 nucleotides matching TRBD2. The germline V gene encodes CDR1 MNHEY and CDR2 SMNVEV (reference sequence). CDR3 length: 15 residues. V trimming: 5 bases; J trimming: 8 bases; junction bases outside the gene matches: 9.

In this sample, this clonotype turned up many times. The chain links TRBV5-6 to TRBJ2-7; TRBD1 aligns across 8 bases. The CDR3 runs to 17 residues. Trimming removed 3 bases from V and 0 bases from J; junction bases left unmatched: 11. Germline assignment: CDR1 SGHDT and CDR2 YYEEEE. The CDR3 DNA is TGTGCCAGCAGCTGGAATCGCCGGACAGGGAGCTCCTACGAGCAGTACTTC. It translates to CASSWNRRTGSSYEQYF.

This clonotype has a count of ten or more. The genes are TRBV12-3 or TRBV12-4 and TRBJ2-7; 7 positions match TRBD1. The CDR3 has 14 amino acids. The V gene end was trimmed by 5 bases and the J gene end by 3 bases; junction bases not matched to a gene: 7. The CDR3 protein is CASSLTGQYYEQYF. In DNA, the CDR3 is TGTGCCAGCAGTCTAACGGGACAGTACTACGAGCAGTACTTC.

This clonotype was detected ten times or more. CDR3 amino acids: CASSQDLRQSYEQYF. The CDR3 DNA reads as TGCGCCAGCAGCCAAGATTTGAGACAGAGTTACGAGCAGTACTTC. The rearrangement uses TRBV4-1 and TRBJ2-7; D might be TRBD1 (5 bases). The length of the CDR3 is 15 residues. Trimming cost V 0 bases and J 4 bases, with 13 bases left between them. The germline CDR1 and CDR2 sequences are MGHRA and YSYEKL.

In this sample, this clonotype turned up a few times. The CDR3 nucleotides read TGTGCCAGTAGTATAGTAGGAGGGGCCAATGAGCAGTTCTTC. Translating gives CASSIVGGANEQFF. The chain combines TRBV19 with TRBJ2-1; the D gene is possibly TRBD2 (6 bases). The CDR3 spans 14 residues. V was trimmed by 1 base and J by 6 bases, leaving 10 bases between them. Germline loops: CDR1 LNHDA, CDR2 SQIVND (reference sequence). The full variable domain, rest sourced from reference TRBV19 and TRBJ2-1, is DGGITQSPKYLFRKEGQNVTLSCEQNLNHDAMYWYRQDPGQGLRLIYYSQIVNDFQKGDIAEGYSVSREKKESFPLTVTSAQKNPTAFYLCASSIVGGANEQFFGPGTRLTVL.

Comments on this clonotype: Just one base apart from a much larger clone, this may be a read error. Because it lacks the conserved phenylalanine or tryptophan at the end, this CDR3 is likely a read error. The gene calls are TRBV20-1 and TRBJ2-2; TRBD2 aligns across 10 bases. This CDR3 region has 14 residues. J lost 2 bases, V lost 6 bases, and 3 bases had no gene match. The germline V gene has CDR1 DFQATT and CDR2 SNEGSKA (reference sequence). CDR3 region: CSASGGANTGELFS. The CDR3 DNA follows: TGCAGTGCAAGCGGGGGGGCAAACACCGGGGAGCTGTTTTCT.

This clonotype occurred many times. The V call is TRBV6-5, the J call TRBJ2-1; tentatively, D is TRBD2 (5 bases). Germline CDR1 is MNHEY and CDR2 is SVGAGI. The CDR3 consists of 13 residues. Trimming shortened V by 4 bases and J by 7 bases, and 11 bases separated the two germline ends. This chain's CDR3 is CASSCGRRNEQFF. CDR3 nucleotide sequence: TGTGCCAGCAGTTGCGGTCGGAGGAATGAGCAGTTCTTC.

This clonotype was observed a few times. DNA for the CDR3: TGTGCCAGCACCCCAACCGGACTAGCGGGGACCTACGAGCAGTACTTC. It codes for CASTPTGLAGTYEQYF. V usage is TRBV6-2 or TRBV6-3 and J usage is TRBJ2-7, with TRBD2 matching over 12 bases. V lost 7 bases and J lost 2; bases outside the gene matches: 9. The germline gives CDR1 MNHEY, CDR2 SVGEGT. CDR3 length equals 16 residues.